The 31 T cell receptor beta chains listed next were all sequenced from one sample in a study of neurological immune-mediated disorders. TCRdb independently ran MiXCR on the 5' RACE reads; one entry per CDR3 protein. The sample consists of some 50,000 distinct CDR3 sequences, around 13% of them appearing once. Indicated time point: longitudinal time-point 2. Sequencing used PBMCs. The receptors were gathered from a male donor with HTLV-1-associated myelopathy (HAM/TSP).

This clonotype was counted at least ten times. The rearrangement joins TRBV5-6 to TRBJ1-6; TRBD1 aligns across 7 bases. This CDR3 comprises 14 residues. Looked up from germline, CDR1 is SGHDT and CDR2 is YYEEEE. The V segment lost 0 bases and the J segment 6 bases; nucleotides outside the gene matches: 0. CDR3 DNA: TGTGCCAGCAGCTTGGCAGGGGGTAATTCACCCCTCCACTTT. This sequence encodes CASSLAGGNSPLHF.

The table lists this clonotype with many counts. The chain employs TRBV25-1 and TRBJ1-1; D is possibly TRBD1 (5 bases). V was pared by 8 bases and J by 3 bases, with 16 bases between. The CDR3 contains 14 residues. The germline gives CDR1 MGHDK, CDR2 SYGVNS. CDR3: CASVSPGVYTEAFF. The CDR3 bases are TGTGCCAGCGTATCGCCGGGGGTTTACACTGAAGCTTTCTTT.

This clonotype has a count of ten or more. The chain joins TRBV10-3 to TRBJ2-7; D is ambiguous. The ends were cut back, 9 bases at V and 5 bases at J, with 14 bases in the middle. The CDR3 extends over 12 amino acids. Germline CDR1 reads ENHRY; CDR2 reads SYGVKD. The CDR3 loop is CAIGVEWHEQYF. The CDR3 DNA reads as TGTGCCATTGGGGTCGAATGGCACGAGCAGTACTTC.

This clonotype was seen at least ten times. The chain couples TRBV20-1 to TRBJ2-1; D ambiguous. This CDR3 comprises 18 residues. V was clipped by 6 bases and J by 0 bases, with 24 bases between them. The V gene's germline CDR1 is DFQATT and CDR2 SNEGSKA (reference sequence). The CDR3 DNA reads TGCAGTGCCCCGCTAGAGGACGCCCGGCTAAGCTCCTACAATGAGCAGTTCTTC. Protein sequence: CSAPLEDARLSSYNEQFF.

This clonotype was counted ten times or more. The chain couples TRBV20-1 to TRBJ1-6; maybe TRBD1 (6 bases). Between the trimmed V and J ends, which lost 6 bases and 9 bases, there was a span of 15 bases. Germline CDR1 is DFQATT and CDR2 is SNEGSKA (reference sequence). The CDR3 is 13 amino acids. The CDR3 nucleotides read TGCAGTGCCGGGACACTAAATCCTTCACCCCTCCACTTT. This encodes CSAGTLNPSPLHF.

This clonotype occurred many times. CDR3 sequence reads: CASDLGTGVLNTEAFF. The CDR3, as DNA: TGCGCCAGCGACCTCGGGACAGGGGTACTGAACACTGAAGCTTTCTTT. The genes are TRBV5-1 and TRBJ1-1; TRBD1 agrees at 10 bases. The CDR3 has 16 amino acids. V dropped 7 bases and J dropped 0; count of bases not matched to a gene: 9. The germline V gene has CDR1 SGHRS and CDR2 YFSETQ.

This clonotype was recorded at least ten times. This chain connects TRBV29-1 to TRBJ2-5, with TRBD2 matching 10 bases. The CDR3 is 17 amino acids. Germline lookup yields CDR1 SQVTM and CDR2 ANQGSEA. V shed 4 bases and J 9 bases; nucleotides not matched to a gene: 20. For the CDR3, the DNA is TGCAGCGTTGTCATTAACGTCAGCGGGGGGGCCCAATGGGCCCAGTACTTC. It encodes CSVVINVSGGAQWAQYF.

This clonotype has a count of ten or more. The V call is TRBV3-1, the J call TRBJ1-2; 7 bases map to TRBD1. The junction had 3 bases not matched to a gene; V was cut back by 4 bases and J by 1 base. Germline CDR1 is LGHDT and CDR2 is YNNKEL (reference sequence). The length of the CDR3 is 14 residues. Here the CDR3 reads CASSRGQVNYGYTF. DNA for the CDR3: TGTGCCAGCAGCCGAGGACAGGTTAACTATGGCTACACCTTC.

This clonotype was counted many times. The CDR3 DNA is TGCAGTGCTAGAGACCCCTCGTGGACAGGGAATGAAAAACTGTTTTTT. Translation: CSARDPSWTGNEKLFF. The chain recombines TRBV20-1 with TRBJ1-4; TRBD1 matches at 8 bases. V was pared by 0 bases and J by 5 bases, with 8 bases of the junction left unmatched. The CDR3 totals 16 residues. Germline loops: CDR1 DFQATT, CDR2 SNEGSKA (reference sequence).

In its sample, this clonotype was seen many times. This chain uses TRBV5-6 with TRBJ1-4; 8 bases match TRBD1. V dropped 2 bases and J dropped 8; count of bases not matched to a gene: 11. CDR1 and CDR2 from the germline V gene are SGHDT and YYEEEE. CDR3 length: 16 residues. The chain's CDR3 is CASSFQGAAVVEKLFF. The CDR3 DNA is TGTGCCAGCAGCTTCCAGGGGGCGGCGGTCGTAGAAAAACTGTTTTTT.

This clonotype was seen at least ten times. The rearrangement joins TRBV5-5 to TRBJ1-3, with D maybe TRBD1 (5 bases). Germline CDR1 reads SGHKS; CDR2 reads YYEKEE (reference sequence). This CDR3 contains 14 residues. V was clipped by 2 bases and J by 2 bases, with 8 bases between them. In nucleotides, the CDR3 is TGTGCCAGCAGCTTCGGGGCTACTGGAAACACCATATATTTT. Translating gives CASSFGATGNTIYF.

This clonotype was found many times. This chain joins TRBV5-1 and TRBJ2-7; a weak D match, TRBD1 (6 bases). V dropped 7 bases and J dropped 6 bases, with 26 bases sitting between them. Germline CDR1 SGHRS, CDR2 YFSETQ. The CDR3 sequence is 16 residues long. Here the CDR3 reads CASRWGPTNSNPEQYF. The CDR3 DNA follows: TGCGCCAGCCGTTGGGGGCCGACTAATTCGAATCCCGAGCAGTACTTC.

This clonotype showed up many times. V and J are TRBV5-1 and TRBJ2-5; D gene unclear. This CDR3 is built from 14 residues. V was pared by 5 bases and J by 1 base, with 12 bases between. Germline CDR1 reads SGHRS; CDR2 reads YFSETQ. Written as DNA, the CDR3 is TGCGCCAGCAGTCGTGACGTGATCCAAGAGACCCAGTACTTC. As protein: CASSRDVIQETQYF.

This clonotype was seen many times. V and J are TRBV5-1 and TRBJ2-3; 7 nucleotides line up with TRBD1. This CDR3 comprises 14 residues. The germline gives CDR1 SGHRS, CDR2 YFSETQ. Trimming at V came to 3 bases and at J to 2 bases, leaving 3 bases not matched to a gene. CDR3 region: CASSWGQLTDTQYF. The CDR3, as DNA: TGCGCCAGCAGCTGGGGACAGCTCACAGATACGCAGTATTTT.

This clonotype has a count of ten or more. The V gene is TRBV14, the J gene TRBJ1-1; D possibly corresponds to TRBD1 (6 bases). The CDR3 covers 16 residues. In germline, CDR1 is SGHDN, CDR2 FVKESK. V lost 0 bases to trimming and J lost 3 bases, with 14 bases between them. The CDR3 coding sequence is TGTGCCAGCAGCCAAGATCCGCAGGGGAGACACACTGAAGCTTTCTTT. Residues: CASSQDPQGRHTEAFF.

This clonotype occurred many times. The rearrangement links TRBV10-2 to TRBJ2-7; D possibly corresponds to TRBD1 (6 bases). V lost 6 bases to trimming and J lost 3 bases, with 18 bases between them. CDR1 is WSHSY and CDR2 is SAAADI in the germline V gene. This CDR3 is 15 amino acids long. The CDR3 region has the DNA TGCGCCAGCAGCAAAACGGACAGTAGATACTACGAGCAGTACTTC. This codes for CASSKTDSRYYEQYF.

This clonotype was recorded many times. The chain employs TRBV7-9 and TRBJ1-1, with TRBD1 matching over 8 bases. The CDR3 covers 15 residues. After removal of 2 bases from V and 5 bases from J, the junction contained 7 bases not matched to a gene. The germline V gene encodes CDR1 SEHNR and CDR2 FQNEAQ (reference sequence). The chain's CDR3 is CASSLQGAGRTEAFF. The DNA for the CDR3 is TGTGCCAGCAGCTTACAGGGGGCAGGAAGGACTGAAGCTTTCTTT. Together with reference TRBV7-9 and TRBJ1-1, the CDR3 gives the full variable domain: DTGVSQNPRHKITKRGQNVTFRCDPISEHNRLYWYRQTLGQGPEFLTYFQNEAQLEKSRLLSDRFSAERPKGSFSTLEIQRTEQGDSAMYLCASSLQGAGRTEAFFGQGTRLTVV.

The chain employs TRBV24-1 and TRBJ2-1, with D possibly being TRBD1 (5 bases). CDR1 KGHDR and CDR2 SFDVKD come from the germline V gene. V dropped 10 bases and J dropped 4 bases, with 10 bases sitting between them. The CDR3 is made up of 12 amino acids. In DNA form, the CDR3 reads TGTGCCACAGGGGCGTCGTACAATGAGCAGTTCTTC. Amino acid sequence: CATGASYNEQFF.

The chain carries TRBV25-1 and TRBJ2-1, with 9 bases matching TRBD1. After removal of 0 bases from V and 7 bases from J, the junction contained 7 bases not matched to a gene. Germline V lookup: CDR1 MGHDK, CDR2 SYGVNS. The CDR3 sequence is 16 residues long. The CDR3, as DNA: TGTGCCAGCAGTGAATATGGGGGGACAGGGCAAAATGAGCAGTTCTTC. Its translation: CASSEYGGTGQNEQFF.

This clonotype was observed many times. The CDR3 bases are TGTGCCAGCAGCTTAGGTCTGAGCTCCTACAATGAGCAGTTCTTC. This sequence encodes CASSLGLSSYNEQFF. This rearrangement joins TRBV7-3 to TRBJ2-1, with D unclear. The CDR3 is made up of 15 amino acids. V dropped 2 bases and J dropped 0 bases, with 8 bases sitting between them. Germline V gives CDR1 SGHTA, CDR2 FQGTGA.

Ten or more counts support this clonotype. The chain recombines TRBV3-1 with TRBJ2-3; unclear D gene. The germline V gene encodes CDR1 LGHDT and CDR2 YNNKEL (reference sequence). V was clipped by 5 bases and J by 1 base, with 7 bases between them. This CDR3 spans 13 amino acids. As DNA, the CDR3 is TGTGCCAGCAGCTACAGAGGCACAGATACGCAGTATTTT. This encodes CASSYRGTDTQYF.

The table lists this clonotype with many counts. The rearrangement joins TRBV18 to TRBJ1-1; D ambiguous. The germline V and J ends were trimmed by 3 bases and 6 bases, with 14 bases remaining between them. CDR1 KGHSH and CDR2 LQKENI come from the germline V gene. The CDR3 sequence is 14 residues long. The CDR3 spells CASSPLDGRPEAFF. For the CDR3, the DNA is TGTGCCAGCTCACCCCTGGACGGAAGACCTGAAGCTTTCTTT.

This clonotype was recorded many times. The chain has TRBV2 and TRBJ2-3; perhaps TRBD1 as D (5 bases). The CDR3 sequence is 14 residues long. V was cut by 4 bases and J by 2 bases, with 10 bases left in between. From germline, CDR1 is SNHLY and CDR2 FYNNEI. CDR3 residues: CASSGGANTDTQYF. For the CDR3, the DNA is TGTGCCAGCAGTGGGGGCGCGAACACAGATACGCAGTATTTT.

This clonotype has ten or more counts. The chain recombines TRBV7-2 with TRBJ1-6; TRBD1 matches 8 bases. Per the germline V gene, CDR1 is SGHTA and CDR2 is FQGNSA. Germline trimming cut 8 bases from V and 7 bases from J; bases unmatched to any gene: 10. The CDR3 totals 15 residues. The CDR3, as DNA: TGTGCCAGCTCCCCAGGAGCAGGGGGCAATTCACCCCTCCACTTT. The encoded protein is CASSPGAGGNSPLHF.

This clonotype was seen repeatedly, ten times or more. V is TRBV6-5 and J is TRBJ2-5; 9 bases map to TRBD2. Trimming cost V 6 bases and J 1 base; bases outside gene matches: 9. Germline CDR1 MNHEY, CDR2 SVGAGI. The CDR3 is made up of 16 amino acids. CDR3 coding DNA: TGTGCCAGCAGCAACACTATGCGGGGGGGCCAAGAGACCCAGTACTTC. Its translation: CASSNTMRGGQETQYF.

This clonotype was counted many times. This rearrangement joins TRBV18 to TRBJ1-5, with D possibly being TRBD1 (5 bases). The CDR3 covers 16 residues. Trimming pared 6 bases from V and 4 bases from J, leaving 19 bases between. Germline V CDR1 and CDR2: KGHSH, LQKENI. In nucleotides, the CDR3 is TGTGCCAGCTCCCGAAACCGGGAGGGGAATAATCAGCCCCAGCATTTT. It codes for CASSRNREGNNQPQHF.

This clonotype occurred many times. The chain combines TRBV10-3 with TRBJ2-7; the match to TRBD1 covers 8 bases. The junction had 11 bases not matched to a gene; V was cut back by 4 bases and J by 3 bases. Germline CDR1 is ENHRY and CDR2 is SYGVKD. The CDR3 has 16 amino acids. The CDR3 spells CAISATKTGVSYEQYF. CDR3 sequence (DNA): TGTGCCATCAGTGCGACGAAGACAGGGGTAAGCTACGAGCAGTACTTC.

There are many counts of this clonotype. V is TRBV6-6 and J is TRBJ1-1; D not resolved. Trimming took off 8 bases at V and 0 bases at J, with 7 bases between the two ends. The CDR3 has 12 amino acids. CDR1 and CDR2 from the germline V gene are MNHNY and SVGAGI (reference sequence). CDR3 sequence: CASCGLNTEAFF. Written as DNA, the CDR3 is TGTGCCAGCTGCGGCCTGAACACTGAAGCTTTCTTT.

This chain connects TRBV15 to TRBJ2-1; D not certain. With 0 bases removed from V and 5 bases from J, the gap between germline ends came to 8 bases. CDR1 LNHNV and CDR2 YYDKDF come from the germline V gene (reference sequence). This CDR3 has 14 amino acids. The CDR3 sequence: CATSREGRNNEQFF. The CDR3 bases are TGTGCCACCAGCAGAGAGGGCAGAAACAATGAGCAGTTCTTC. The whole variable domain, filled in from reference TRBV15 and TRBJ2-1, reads DAMVIQNPRYQVTQFGKPVTLSCSQTLNHNVMYWYQQKSSQAPKLLFHYYDKDFNNEADTPDNFQSRRPNTSFCFLDIRSPGLGDTAMYLCATSREGRNNEQFFGPGTRLTVL.

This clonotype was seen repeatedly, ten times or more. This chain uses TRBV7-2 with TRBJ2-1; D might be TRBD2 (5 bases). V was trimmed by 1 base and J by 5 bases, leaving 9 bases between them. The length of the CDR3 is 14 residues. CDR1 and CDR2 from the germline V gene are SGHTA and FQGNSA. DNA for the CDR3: TGTGCCAGCAGCTTAGATAACGGGGACAATGAGCAGTTCTTC. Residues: CASSLDNGDNEQFF.

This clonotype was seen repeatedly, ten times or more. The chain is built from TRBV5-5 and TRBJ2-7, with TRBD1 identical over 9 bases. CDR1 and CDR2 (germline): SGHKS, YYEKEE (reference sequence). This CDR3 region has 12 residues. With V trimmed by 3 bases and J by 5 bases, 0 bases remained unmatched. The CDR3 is CASSWDRDEQYF. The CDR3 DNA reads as TGTGCCAGCAGCTGGGACAGGGACGAGCAGTACTTC.